One sample yielded the 14 T cell receptor beta chains listed below, sequenced in a study of blood T cells in healthy people across ages. A second about 7 to 12 cycle PCR used barcoded and J-beta primers. TCRdb called the 5' RACE reads again in MiXCR, with one record for every CDR3 protein. The table includes 500,000 to 550,000 distinct CDR3 sequences, 24% detected once. The same data also went into a second study, on T cells of mothers and their children.

The sample consisted of blood. These receptors came from a boy between 5 and 17 years old in good health.

This clonotype was recorded a few times. This chain uses TRBV29-1 with TRBJ2-1; tentative D call: TRBD2 (7 bases). The J call may be mistaken, given a closer DNA end match to TRBJ2-5. Germline loops: CDR1 SQVTM, CDR2 ANQGSEA. CDR3 size: 15 residues. CDR3: CSVEFGGGVQETQYF. The CDR3, as DNA: TGCAGCGTTGAATTCGGCGGGGGCGTTCAAGAGACCCAGTACTTC.

V gene TRBV4-2 combines with J gene TRBJ2-3; D might be TRBD2 (6 bases). V was cut by 2 bases and J by 6 bases, with 15 bases left in between. Germline CDR1 reads LGHNA; CDR2 reads YNFKEQ. The CDR3 is made up of 15 amino acids. The CDR3 is CASSQPAGRVDTQYF. CDR3 bases: TGTGCCAGCAGCCAACCTGCGGGGCGGGTGGATACGCAGTATTTT.

This clonotype was counted between two and nine times. This chain links TRBV9 with TRBJ2-7; a weak D match, TRBD1 (6 bases). The germline CDR1 and CDR2 sequences are SGDLS and YYNGEE. There are 15 residues in the CDR3. Trimming shortened V by 0 bases and J by 0 bases, and 10 bases separated the two germline ends. The CDR3, as DNA: TGTGCCAGCAGCGTAGCCGGGACATTCTCCTACGAGCAGTACTTC. It encodes CASSVAGTFSYEQYF.

This clonotype came up a few times. V usage is TRBV28 and J usage is TRBJ2-4; 7 bases align to TRBD1. Germline CDR1 and CDR2: MDHEN and SYDVKM. After removal of 5 bases from V and 0 bases from J, the junction contained 13 bases not matched to a gene. This CDR3 has 18 residues. This CDR3 reads CASSTGTVGFLAKNIQYF. The CDR3 DNA reads as TGTGCCAGCAGTACCGGGACAGTCGGTTTTTTAGCCAAAAACATTCAGTACTTC. The whole variable domain, remainder taken from reference TRBV28 and TRBJ2-4, is DVKVTQSSRYLVKRTGEKVFLECVQDMDHENMFWYRQDPGLGLRLIYFSYDVKMKEKGDIPEGYSVSREKKERFSLILESASTNQTSMYLCASSTGTVGFLAKNIQYFGAGTRLSVL.

The CDR3: CASSFFYEQYF. In nucleotides, the CDR3 is TGTGCCAGCAGTTTTTTCTACGAGCAGTACTTC. V and J are TRBV28 and TRBJ2-7; D uncertain. Germline CDR1 MDHEN, CDR2 SYDVKM. Trimming left V 3 bases short and J 3 bases short, with 3 bases between. The length of the CDR3 is 11 residues.

The genes are TRBV7-8 and TRBJ1-5; D call uncertain. This CDR3 is 17 amino acids long. Germline V gene data show CDR1 as SGHVS and CDR2 as FQNEAQ. Trimming pared 5 bases from V and 4 bases from J, leaving 21 bases between. This CDR3 reads CASSLIMGIGFNQPQHF. The CDR3 DNA reads TGTGCCAGCAGCCTGATAATGGGTATCGGATTTAATCAGCCCCAGCATTTT.

This clonotype has a handful of counts. The rearrangement joins TRBV5-1 to TRBJ2-4; no clear D gene. Germline V gives CDR1 SGHRS, CDR2 YFSETQ. Trimming removed 5 bases at V and 0 bases at J, with 6 bases between. This CDR3 spans 13 amino acids. DNA for the CDR3: TGCGCCAGCAGGAGGTTAGCCAAAAACATTCAGTACTTC. It yields the protein CASRRLAKNIQYF.

This clonotype was seen a handful of times. The chain recombines TRBV6-6 with TRBJ2-5, with D unresolved. Germline assignment: CDR1 MNHNY and CDR2 SVGAGI (reference sequence). Trimming cost V 5 bases and J 1 base, with 8 bases left between them. CDR3 length: 13 residues. DNA of the CDR3: TGTGCCAGCAGTAGAACTCTCCAAGAGACCCAGTACTTC. Its translation: CASSRTLQETQYF.

This clonotype was recorded a few times. The chain has TRBV20-1 and TRBJ2-5, with TRBD2 matching 9 bases. Germline V gives CDR1 DFQATT, CDR2 SNEGSKA (reference sequence). This CDR3 contains 18 residues. The V gene end was trimmed by 5 bases and the J gene end by 5 bases; junction bases not matched to a gene: 21. The CDR3, as DNA: TGCAGTGCTCTCAACCCGAGACTAGCGGCGGGGTCAAGTGAGACCCAGTACTTC. Translating it yields CSALNPRLAAGSSETQYF.

The chain carries TRBV28 and TRBJ2-3, with D perhaps TRBD2 (6 bases). The CDR3 totals 13 residues. Germline V gene lookup returns CDR1 MDHEN and CDR2 SYDVKM. Trimming removed 3 bases at V and 7 bases at J, with 11 bases between. The CDR3 sequence: CASSFGRANTQYF. Here the CDR3 DNA reads TGTGCCAGCAGTTTCGGGAGAGCGAATACGCAGTATTTT.

A few counts support this clonotype. The chain employs TRBV5-1 and TRBJ2-7; D gene uncertain. Germline CDR1 and CDR2: SGHRS and YFSETQ. This CDR3 has 15 residues. Trimming removed 2 bases from V and 2 bases from J, with 14 bases in between. The CDR3: CASSLGRTLTYEQYF. The CDR3 bases are TGCGCCAGCAGCTTAGGAAGAACTCTTACCTACGAGCAGTACTTC. Using reference TRBV5-1 and TRBJ2-7 for the parts outside the CDR3, the full variable domain is KAGVTQTPRYLIKTRGQQVTLSCSPISGHRSVSWYQQTPGQGLQFLFEYFSETQRNKGNFPGRFSGRQFSNSRSEMNVSTLELGDSALYLCASSLGRTLTYEQYFGPGTRLTVT.

This clonotype has more than one count but fewer than ten. A much larger clone lies a single base off, so this may be a read error. The rearrangement uses TRBV28 and TRBJ1-1; D remains unclear. Trimming shortened V by 3 bases and J by 3 bases, and 5 bases separated the two germline ends. Germline V CDR1 and CDR2: MDHEN, SYDVKM. The CDR3 totals 12 residues. CDR3 in DNA: TGTGCCAGCAGTTTGAGGGACACTGAAGCTTTCTTT. It is translated as CASSLRDTEAFF.

This clonotype has a handful of counts. The rearrangement joins TRBV7-9 to TRBJ1-2; D gene uncertain. Per the germline V gene, CDR1 is SEHNR and CDR2 is FQNEAQ (reference sequence). Trimming removed 3 bases at V and 3 bases at J, with 14 bases between. The CDR3 sequence is 15 residues long. In DNA, the CDR3 is TGTGCCAGCAGCTTGGCCTCCCGTCCCCACTATGGCTACACCTTC. It translates to CASSLASRPHYGYTF.

This sequence joins TRBV20-1 and TRBJ2-3, with D perhaps TRBD1 (5 bases). The CDR3 totals 12 residues. Trimming shortened V by 0 bases and J by 4 bases, and 5 bases separated the two germline ends. The germline V gene encodes CDR1 DFQATT and CDR2 SNEGSKA (reference sequence). The chain's CDR3 is CSAREGPDTQYF. CDR3 nucleotide sequence: TGCAGTGCTAGAGAGGGGCCAGATACGCAGTATTTT.